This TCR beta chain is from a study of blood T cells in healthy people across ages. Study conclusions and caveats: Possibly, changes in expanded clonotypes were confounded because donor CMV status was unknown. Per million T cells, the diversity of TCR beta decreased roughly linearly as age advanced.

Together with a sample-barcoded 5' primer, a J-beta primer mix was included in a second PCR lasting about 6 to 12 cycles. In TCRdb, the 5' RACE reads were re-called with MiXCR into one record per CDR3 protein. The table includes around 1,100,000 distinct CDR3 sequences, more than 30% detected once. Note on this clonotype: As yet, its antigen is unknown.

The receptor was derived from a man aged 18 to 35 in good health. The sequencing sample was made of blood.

DNA for the CDR3: TGCAGTGCTAGAGATCAAGGAATGGACAGATTCTACACCTTC. Residues: CSARDQGMDRFYTF. The rearrangement links TRBV20-1 to TRBJ1-2, with D perhaps TRBD1 (6 bases). The CDR3 is 14 residues long. V dropped 0 bases and J dropped 10 bases, with 18 bases sitting between them. Germline V gene lookup returns CDR1 DFQATT and CDR2 SNEGSKA (reference sequence).